This TCR beta chain was profiled in a study of CD8 T cells in Susac syndrome. Reverse transcription of roughly 0.5 to 1 ug RNA was carried out with random hexamers. Amplification of TCR beta CDR3 used immunoSEQ multiplex PCR across 54 Vbeta and 13 Jbeta. TCRdb re-derived calls from the immunoSEQ multiplex PCR reads in MiXCR, one entry per CDR3 protein. This sample carries about 250,000 distinct CDR3 sequences, 80% to 95% of them seen once, and the ten largest clones take less than 0.075%. Study findings and constraints: The study's TCR sequencing and HLA analysis covered a relatively small number of individuals, and the study acknowledged this.

V was pared by 4 bases and J by 7 bases, with 10 bases of the junction left unmatched. This CDR3 region has 15 residues. Germline V CDR1 and CDR2: LGHDT, YNNKEL (reference sequence). Concerning this clonotype itself: Its antigen is not identified.

The sequenced sample consisted of CD4+ T cells from PBMCs. V is TRBV3-1 and J is TRBJ1-1; 9 bases agree with TRBD1. This sequence was found in a human donor with multiple sclerosis. The CDR3 loop is CASSPGQGTRDEAFF. The CDR3 region has the DNA TGTGCCAGCAGCCCAGGACAGGGGACGAGGGATGAAGCTTTCTTT.